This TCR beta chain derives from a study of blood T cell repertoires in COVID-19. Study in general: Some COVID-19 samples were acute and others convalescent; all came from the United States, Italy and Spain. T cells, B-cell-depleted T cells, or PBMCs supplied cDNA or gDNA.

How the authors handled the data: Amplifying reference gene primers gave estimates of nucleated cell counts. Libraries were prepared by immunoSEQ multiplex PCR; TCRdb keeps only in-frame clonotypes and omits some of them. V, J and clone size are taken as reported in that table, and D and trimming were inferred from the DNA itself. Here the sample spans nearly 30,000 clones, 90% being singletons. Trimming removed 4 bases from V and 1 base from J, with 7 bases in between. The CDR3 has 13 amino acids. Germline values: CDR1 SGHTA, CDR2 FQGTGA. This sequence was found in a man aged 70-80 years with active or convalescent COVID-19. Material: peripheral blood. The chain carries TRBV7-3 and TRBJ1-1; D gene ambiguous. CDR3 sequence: CASSSGPNTEAFF. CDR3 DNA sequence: TGTGCCAGCAGCTCGGGTCCGAACACTGAAGCTTTCTTT. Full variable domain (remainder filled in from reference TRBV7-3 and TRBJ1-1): GAGVSQTPSNKVTEKGKYVELRCDPISGHTALYWYRQSLGQGPEFLIYFQGTGAADDSGLPNDRFFAVRPEGSVSTLKIQRTERGDSAVYLCASSSGPNTEAFFGQGTRLTVV.